This T cell receptor beta chain comes out of a study of PD-L1 blockade in urothelial cancer. Study in general: The authors examined blood 3 weeks (second dose) and 6 weeks after treatment start.

Germline lookup yields CDR1 MNHNS and CDR2 SASEGT. The CDR3 has 11 residues. Deletions cut 6 bases from V and 12 bases from J, with 14 bases between. The repertoire was sequenced with immunoSEQ multiplex PCR; TCRdb's copy has only in-frame clones and lacks some. Among under 50,000 clones, approximately 86% were seen once, and the ten largest hold roughly a quarter. Regarding time point: peripheral blood 6 weeks after treatment start. Pretreatment and on-treatment blood mononuclear cell samples were taken, totaling between 1 and 8 time points per patient. The specimen was PBMCs, collected around atezolizumab (anti-PD-L1) treatment. The chain uses TRBV6-1 and TRBJ1-1, with D perhaps TRBD1 (6 bases). The clonotype was recovered from a man aged 55-75 years with urothelial cancer. The CDR3 protein is CASRDSSRPFF. The DNA of the CDR3 is TGTGCCAGCAGGGACAGTTCGAGGCCTTTCTTT.